These T cell receptor beta chains were read from a single sample in a study of cytomegalovirus exposure and HLA in healthy donors. TCRdb's table, derived via immunoSEQ multiplex PCR, lists solely in-frame clones and lacks some. The data contain 110,000 to 150,000 clones, roughly 74% of them singletons. The specimen was PBMCs. These receptors were obtained from a woman younger than 35 in good health and CMV-seropositive. Both conserved end residues are part of each CDR3. Fields, in order: V gene, D gene, CDR3 length, clone size, J gene, CDR3 protein, CDR3 DNA. The D gene is left open where the match is weak. Some rows mark clone size as missing; the rest say once, few, many or name a class of expanded clone.

>TRBV7-8|NA|11|few|TRBJ1-1
CATTMNTEAFF
TGTGCCACCACAATGAACACTGAAGCTTTCTTT
>TRBV6-4|TRBD1|16|once|TRBJ1-1
CASRPGQGALNTEAFF
TGTGCCAGCAGGCCGGGACAGGGGGCGTTGAACACTGAAGCTTTCTTT
>TRBV5-1|NA|14|NA|TRBJ1-5
CASSLTGGNQPQHF
TGCGCCAGCAGCTTGACAGGCGGCAATCAGCCCCAGCATTTT
>TRBV28|TRBD2|15|NA|TRBJ2-5
CASRTSGGRGETQYF
TGTGCCAGCAGAACTAGCGGGGGAAGGGGGGAGACCCAGTACTTC
>TRBV21-1|NA|18|NA|TRBJ2-4
CASSFRDSWDITKNIQYF
TGTGCCAGCAGCTTCCGGGACAGTTGGGATATAACCAAAAACATTCAGTACTTC
>TRBV7-9|NA|15|NA|TRBJ2-3
CASSLVVTGTDTQYF
TGTGCCAGCAGCTTAGTAGTTACAGGCACAGATACGCAGTATTTT
>TRBV6-1|NA|13|NA|TRBJ1-5
CASSTGLNQPQHF
TGTGCCAGCAGCACAGGCCTCAATCAGCCCCAGCATTTT
>TRBV5-4|NA|11|NA|TRBJ2-1
CASTLAHEQFF
TGTGCCAGCACCTTAGCGCATGAGCAGTTCTTC
>TRBV4-3|NA|16|NA|TRBJ2-1
CASSPNPGDAGDEQFF
TGCGCCAGCAGCCCAAACCCAGGGGACGCAGGCGATGAGCAGTTCTTC
>TRBV5-6|TRBD2|16|NA|TRBJ2-3
CASSSPLAGLQDTQYF
TGTGCCAGCAGCTCCCCACTAGCGGGGTTACAAGATACGCAGTATTTT
>TRBV19|NA|17|NA|TRBJ1-5
CASSTGQSANSNQPQHF
TGTGCCAGTAGTACTGGACAGTCAGCAAATAGCAATCAGCCCCAGCATTTT
>TRBV18|NA|16|NA|TRBJ1-2
CASSPGQSPTYYGYTF
TGTGCCAGCTCACCCGGACAGTCACCAACTTACTATGGCTACACCTTC
>TRBV19|NA|13|once|TRBJ2-1
CASSIEGGNEQFF
TGTGCCAGTAGTATAGAAGGAGGAAATGAGCAGTTCTTC
>TRBV5-1|TRBD1|15|few|TRBJ2-4
CASSLGDREKDIQYF
TGCGCCAGCAGCTTGGGCGACAGGGAGAAAGACATTCAGTACTTC
>TRBV7-2|NA|15|NA|TRBJ1-5
CASSLVSGINQPQHF
TGTGCCAGCAGCTTAGTTTCGGGGATAAATCAGCCCCAGCATTTT
>TRBV4-1|NA|16|NA|TRBJ1-3
CASSQARFRSGNTIYF
TGCGCCAGCAGCCAAGCCAGGTTTCGGTCTGGAAACACCATATATTTT
>TRBV6-1|TRBD1|18|NA|TRBJ1-1
CASSEARQGGFFGTEAFF
TGTGCCAGCAGTGAAGCGCGACAGGGGGGGTTTTTTGGCACTGAAGCTTTCTTT
>TRBV23-1|NA|18|NA|TRBJ2-1
CASSQSASGKGAYNEQFF
TGCGCCAGCAGTCAATCCGCATCCGGTAAAGGAGCCTACAATGAGCAGTTCTTC
>TRBV19|NA|15|NA|TRBJ1-2
CASKPGTRGTHGYTF
TGTGCCTCAAAACCTGGGACAAGGGGGACGCATGGCTACACCTTC
>TRBV10-1|TRBD2|16|NA|TRBJ2-3
CASSESPAGGTDTQYF
TGCGCCAGCAGTGAGTCTCCAGCGGGGGGCACAGATACGCAGTATTTT
>TRBV7-8|NA|15|NA|TRBJ1-5
CASSYGGGMDQPQHF
TGTGCCAGCAGCTACGGGGGGGGGATGGATCAGCCCCAGCATTTT
>TRBV21-1|NA|16|NA|TRBJ2-7
CASSKMGTVAAGEQYF
TGTGCCAGCAGCAAAATGGGAACAGTAGCCGCGGGCGAGCAGTACTTC
>TRBV6-1|TRBD2|15|NA|TRBJ2-1
CASRILAGAPNEQFF
TGTGCCAGCAGGATTCTAGCGGGGGCACCCAATGAGCAGTTCTTC
>TRBV20-1|NA|11|NA|TRBJ2-1
CSVQEYNEQFF
TGCAGTGTACAGGAGTACAATGAGCAGTTCTTC
>TRBV5-4|TRBD1|13|NA|TRBJ2-7
CASSPRDSYEQYF
TGTGCCAGCAGCCCAAGGGACAGCTACGAGCAGTACTTC
>TRBV7-9|NA|17|NA|TRBJ2-7
CASSSNPRGTGVYEQYF
TGTGCCAGCAGCTCGAATCCTCGGGGGACGGGTGTCTACGAGCAGTACTTC
>TRBV6-5|TRBD2|15|once|TRBJ2-1
CATIRAGGRYNEQFF
TGTGCCACCATCAGGGCGGGGGGGCGATACAATGAGCAGTTCTTC
>TRBV28|TRBD2|17|NA|TRBJ2-4
CAITATSGGLAKNIQYF
TGTGCCATCACTGCAACTAGCGGGGGGCTAGCCAAAAACATTCAGTACTTC
>TRBV18|TRBD1|12|few|TRBJ2-7
CASSPTGDEQYF
TGTGCCAGCTCACCAACAGGGGACGAGCAGTACTTC